This TCR beta chain comes out of a study of blood T cell repertoires in COVID-19. The table lists this clone with a count of one. Sequenced by immunoSEQ multiplex PCR; TCRdb stores in-frame clones only, minus some. The sample lists fewer than 250,000 clones, less than 85% occurring once. The CDR3 runs 14 residues. The ends lost 6 bases at V and 4 bases at J; junction bases unmatched: 8. Per germline, CDR1 LNHDA and CDR2 SQIVND (reference sequence). This sequence joins TRBV19 and TRBJ1-2; 7 positions agree with TRBD1. What was sequenced was PBMCs or T cells enriched from blood (not recorded which). This TCR was recovered from a man between 60 and 70 years old who had recovered from COVID-19. The CDR3 spells CASSTDRDPYGYTF. CDR3 bases: TGTGCCAGTAGCACCGACAGGGACCCCTATGGCTACACCTTC.